A selection of T cell receptor beta chains follows, all from one sample in a study of blood T cell repertoires in COVID-19. TCRdb's table, derived via immunoSEQ multiplex PCR, lists solely in-frame clones and lacks some. This sample has approximately 150,000 clones, with about 88% found just once. Specimen: peripheral blood. These receptors all come from a man aged 40-55 years with acute or convalescent COVID-19. Each CDR3 is given with its conserved first and last residue. The D gene is left open where the match is weak. Only some rows state a clone size, as once, few, many or a class for expanded clones.

NA	NA	TRBV28	TRBJ2-7	TGTGCCAGCAGTTGGGGGATGAGTGGGCGGGGGCTCGACGAGCAGTACTTC	CASSWGMSGRGLDEQYF
once	TRBD2	TRBV6-2/TRBV6-3	TRBJ2-1	TGTGCCAGCAGTTACCCGGGGGGGCCTGGGCAGTTCTTC	CASSYPGGPGQFF
NA	NA	TRBV6-5	TRBJ2-7	TGTGCCAGCAGCCTTTCGGTTTCCTACGAGCAGTACTTC	CASSLSVSYEQYF
NA	NA	TRBV6-1	TRBJ1-1	TGTGCCAGCAGTGAATCAGGGGCGCGTGAAGAAGCTTTCTTT	CASSESGAREEAFF
NA	NA	TRBV9	TRBJ2-3	TGTGCCAGCAGCGTGGGGGGGCGCAACACAGATACGCAGTATTTT	CASSVGGRNTDTQYF
NA	NA	TRBV20-1	TRBJ1-5	TGCAGTGCTAGTTACGGAGAGAGCTATAGCAATCAGCCCCAGCATTTT	CSASYGESYSNQPQHF
NA	TRBD1	TRBV28	TRBJ2-3	TGTGCCAGCAGTTTACGGACAGGGCTAGATACGCAGTATTTT	CASSLRTGLDTQYF
NA	NA	TRBV6-5	TRBJ1-1	TGTGCCAGCAGATCCGACAGGACCATGAACACTGAAGCTTTCTTT	CASRSDRTMNTEAFF
NA	NA	TRBV7-9	TRBJ1-1	TGTGCCAGCCGCGGGGGATCCGTTGACGACACTGAAGCTTTCTTT	CASRGGSVDDTEAFF
once	TRBD2	TRBV4-2	TRBJ2-7	TGTGCCAGCAGCCTACAGCGGGGAGTCTACGAGCAGTACTTC	CASSLQRGVYEQYF
few	TRBD1	TRBV5-6	TRBJ1-1	TGTGCCAGCAGCCTGACAGGGGCAATCACTGAAGCTTTCTTT	CASSLTGAITEAFF
once	TRBD2	TRBV7-8	TRBJ2-3	TGTGCCAGCAGACCTCCCGGGGGGAAACCTAGCACAGATACGCAGTATTTT	CASRPPGGKPSTDTQYF
NA	NA	TRBV7-9	TRBJ2-3	TGTGCCAGCAGCTTGTCGCAGGATACGCAGTATTTT	CASSLSQDTQYF
NA	NA	TRBV4-1	TRBJ2-4	TGCGCCAGCAGCCAAGAGGTGAGAGCCAAAAACATTCAGTACTTC	CASSQEVRAKNIQYF
NA	NA	TRBV27	TRBJ1-1	TGTGCCAGCAGACCCGGTGGAGGGAACACTGAAGCTTTCTTT	CASRPGGGNTEAFF
NA	NA	TRBV4-3	TRBJ2-7	TGCGCCAGCAGCCCCGGACAAACTCCCTCCTACGAGCAGTACTTC	CASSPGQTPSYEQYF
NA	NA	TRBV11-3	TRBJ2-2	TGTGCCAGCAGCTTAAAGGGGGGGGAGCTGTTTTTT	CASSLKGGELFF
NA	NA	TRBV7-3	TRBJ1-5	TGTGCCAGCAGCGACATAGTCCCTACAGCTTTTTATAGCAATCAGCCCCAGCATTTT	CASSDIVPTAFYSNQPQHF
NA	TRBD1	TRBV9	TRBJ1-6	TGTGCCAGCAGCACGGCAGGGGGCTGGAATTCACCCCTCCACTTT	CASSTAGGWNSPLHF
few	NA	TRBV5-1	TRBJ1-2	TGCGCCAGCAGCAGTGGGACAACTAGTAACTATGGCTACACCTTC	CASSSGTTSNYGYTF